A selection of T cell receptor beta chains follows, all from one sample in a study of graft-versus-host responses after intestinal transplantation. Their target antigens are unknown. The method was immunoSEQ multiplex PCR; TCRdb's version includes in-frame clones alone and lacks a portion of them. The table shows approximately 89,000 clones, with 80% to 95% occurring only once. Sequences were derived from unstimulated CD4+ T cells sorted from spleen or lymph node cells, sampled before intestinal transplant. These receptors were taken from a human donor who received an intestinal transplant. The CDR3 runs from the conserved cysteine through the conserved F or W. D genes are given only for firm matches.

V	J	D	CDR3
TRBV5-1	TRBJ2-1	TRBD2	CASSLVVAGDNEQFF
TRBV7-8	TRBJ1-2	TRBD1	CASSIGTGGPYGYTF
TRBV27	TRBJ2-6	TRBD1	CASSLFGTGAFSGANVLTF
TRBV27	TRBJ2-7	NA	CASSGDTGPYEQYF
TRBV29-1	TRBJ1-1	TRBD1	CSVEQGAVAEAFF
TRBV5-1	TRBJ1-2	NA	CASSSTTQRHVDYTF
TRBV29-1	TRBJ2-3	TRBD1	CSISTGADTQYF
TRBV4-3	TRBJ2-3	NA	CASSLVISDTQYF
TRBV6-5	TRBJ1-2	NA	CASSYSRRTAGDGYTF
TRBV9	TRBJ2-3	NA	CASSVRPGTPSDTQYF
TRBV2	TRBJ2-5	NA	CASSGFQGPQETQYF
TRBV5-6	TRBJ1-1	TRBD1	CASSNPGTGNTEAFF
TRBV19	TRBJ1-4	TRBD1	CATSRDRGRGDEKLFF
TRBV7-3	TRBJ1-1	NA	CASSSRGGTTEAFF
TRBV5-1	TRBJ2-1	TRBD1	CASSWDRVREKSYNEQFF
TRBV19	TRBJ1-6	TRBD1	CASSPTGGHSPLHF
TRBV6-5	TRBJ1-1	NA	CASSYSRINTEAFF
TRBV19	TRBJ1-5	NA	CASQSQVTLNQPQHF
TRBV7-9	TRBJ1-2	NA	CASSQAHELLYTF
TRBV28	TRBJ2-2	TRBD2	CASSFAAGGPGITGELFF
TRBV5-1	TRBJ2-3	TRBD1	CASSSGTGADTQYF
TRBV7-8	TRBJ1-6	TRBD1	CASSLTGGALNSPLHF
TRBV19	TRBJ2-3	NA	CASSIVGRGFTDTQYF
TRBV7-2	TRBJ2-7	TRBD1	CASSQRGQAYEQYF
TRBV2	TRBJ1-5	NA	CASGLNSNQPQHF
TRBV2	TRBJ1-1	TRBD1	CASRGQFSSMNTEAFF
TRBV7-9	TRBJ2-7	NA	CASSLGPGNSYEQYF
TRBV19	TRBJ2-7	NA	CASSILGGMQYF
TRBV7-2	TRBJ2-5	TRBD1	CASRYRQGKGETQYF
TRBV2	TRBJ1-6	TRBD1	CASSVDRVLSSPLHF
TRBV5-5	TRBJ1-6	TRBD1	CASSLGGQGPSPLHF
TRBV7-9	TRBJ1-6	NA	CASSHGGRNSPLHF
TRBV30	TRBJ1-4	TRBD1	CAWRGQTNEKLFF
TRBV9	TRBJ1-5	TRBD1	CASSVGQGFQPQHF
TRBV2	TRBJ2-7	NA	CASTGQPYEQYF
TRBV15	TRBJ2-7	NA	CATSRSLGQGIGEQYF
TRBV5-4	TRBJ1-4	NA	CASSSKGGLNEKLFF
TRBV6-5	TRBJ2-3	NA	CASSFRGVSTDTQYF
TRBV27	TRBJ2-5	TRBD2	CASSLDPGGLLETQYF
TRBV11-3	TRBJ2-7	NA	CASSPGTPRGQYF
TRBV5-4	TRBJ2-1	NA	CASSLGRANEQFF
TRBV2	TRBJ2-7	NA	CASSNQGARFSHEQYF
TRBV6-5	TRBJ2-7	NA	CASSMTDTYEQYF
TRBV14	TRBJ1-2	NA	CASSQATGMGGYTF
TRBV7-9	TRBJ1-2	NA	CASSLVSLVRANYGYTF